This T cell receptor (beta chain) originates from a study of blood T cell repertoires in COVID-19. About the study: Material from acute and convalescent COVID-19 was sourced from the United States, Italy and Spain. Sources were T cells, B-cell-depleted T cells, or PBMCs; the material itself was cDNA or gDNA.

Authors' processing steps: How many nucleated cells were present was estimated from reference gene primer amplification. Method: immunoSEQ multiplex PCR; TCRdb's copy keeps in-frame clones and lacks some. The DNA was the basis for D and trimming; V, J and clone size are from that table. The sample holds about 63,000 clones; about 74% are singletons and the top ten take 25% to 30%. The CDR3 contains 15 residues. Germline V gene sequence: CDR1 MNHNS, CDR2 SASEGT. With 2 bases removed from V and 2 bases from J, the gap between germline ends came to 12 bases. The sequencing input was peripheral blood. V and J are TRBV6-1 and TRBJ2-5; D perhaps matches TRBD1 (6 bases). The clonotype was recovered from an elderly woman with acute or convalescent COVID-19. CDR3 in DNA: TGTGCCAGCAGTGAAAATTGGACAGAACAAGAGACCCAGTACTTC. Encoded protein: CASSENWTEQETQYF.